This TCR beta chain was sequenced during a study of blood T cell repertoires in COVID-19. Study-wide background: T cells, B-cell-depleted T cells, or PBMCs provided the cDNA or gDNA that served as material.

Only in-frame clones appear in the TCRdb table, and some are missing; sequencing was by immunoSEQ multiplex PCR. The sample carries 30,000 to 50,000 clones, roughly 80% recorded once. Losses at the gene ends were 6 bases for V and 11 bases for J; bases not matched to a gene: 6. The CDR3 totals 12 residues. Germline CDR1 reads MNHEY; CDR2 reads SMNVEV (reference sequence). Specimen: peripheral blood. This TCR was recovered from a man aged 50 to 59 with active or convalescent COVID-19. The chain links TRBV27 to TRBJ2-3, with 9 bases that match TRBD1. The CDR3 sequence is CASRAGTGQQYF. CDR3 coding DNA: TGTGCCAGCAGGGCCGGGACAGGGCAGCAGTATTTT.